This T cell receptor (beta chain) came from a study of cytomegalovirus exposure and HLA in healthy donors. PCR amplification relied on 60 Vbeta primers (plus 13 Jbeta primers). Produced via immunoSEQ multiplex PCR; TCRdb's table is partial and in-frame only. The sample includes under 200,000 clones, roughly 89% seen only once; the top ten take 0.65% to 0.9%. CDR3 length equals 13 residues. CDR1 and CDR2 (germline): MNHNS, SASEGT. Trimming removed 6 bases from V and 1 base from J, with 8 bases in between. The receptor's source is a woman under 40 in good health and CMV-seronegative. Input material: PBMCs. The V gene is TRBV6-1, the J gene TRBJ2-3; a possible D gene is TRBD1 (5 bases). CDR3 DNA sequence: TGTGCCAGCAGCAGGGCCGGCACAGATACGCAGTATTTT. As protein: CASSRAGTDTQYF.